The source of this T cell receptor (beta chain) is a study of STAT5B mutations in CD4+ large granular lymphocyte leukemia. This CDR3 has 17 amino acids. V gave up 4 bases and J gave up 13 bases, with 28 bases separating them. From germline, CDR1 is SGHAT and CDR2 FQNNGV. Sequenced by immunoSEQ multiplex PCR; TCRdb stores in-frame clones only, minus some. The data hold about 24,000 clones, with around 72% observed a single time. Material: CD4+ T cells from blood buffy coats. The receptor was derived from a human donor in good health. The chain couples TRBV11-2 to TRBJ2-2, with D perhaps matching TRBD2 (7 bases). CDR3 in amino acids: CASSSFKGGAGARWLFF. The CDR3 coding sequence is TGTGCCAGCAGCTCATTTAAAGGGGGGGCGGGGGCCCGGTGGCTGTTTTTT.